This TCR beta chain stems from a study of OX40 agonist ivuxolimab in advanced cancers. Findings of the study overall: Some nonresponders also had low normalized T-cell clonal expansion.

Trimming removed 4 bases from V and 2 bases from J; junction bases left unmatched: 10. CDR3 length: 17 residues. Looked up from germline, CDR1 is SNHLY and CDR2 is FYNNEI. In the case of this clone: Its target is unknown.

TCRdb's copy holds only in-frame clones and misses some; the assay was immunoSEQ multiplex PCR. This table has about 80,000 clones, around 87% appearing once. The sample in question was CD4+ or CD8+ T cells sorted from blood, obtained in a trial of the OX40 agonist ivuxolimab. The J gene is TRBJ2-7, the V gene TRBV2; TRBD2 agrees at 11 bases. This TCR was sampled from an adult with an advanced solid tumor such as melanoma, head and neck, liver or kidney cancer. The chain's CDR3 is CASSVGLAGGRTYEQYF. In nucleotides, the CDR3 is TGTGCCAGCAGTGTTGGCCTAGCGGGAGGACGTACCTACGAGCAGTACTTC.